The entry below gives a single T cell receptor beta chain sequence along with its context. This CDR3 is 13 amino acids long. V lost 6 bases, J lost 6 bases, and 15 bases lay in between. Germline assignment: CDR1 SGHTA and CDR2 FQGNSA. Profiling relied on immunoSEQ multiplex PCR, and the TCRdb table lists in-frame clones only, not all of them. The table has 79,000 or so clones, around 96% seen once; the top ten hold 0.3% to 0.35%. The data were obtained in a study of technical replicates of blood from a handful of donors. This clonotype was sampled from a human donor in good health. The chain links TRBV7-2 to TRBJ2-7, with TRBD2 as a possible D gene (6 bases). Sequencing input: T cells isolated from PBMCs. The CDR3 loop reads CASRRDSSAEQYF. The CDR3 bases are TGTGCCAGCAGGCGGGACTCCTCTGCCGAGCAGTACTTC.